This TCR beta chain was recovered during a study of blood T cell repertoires in COVID-19 (dated by TCRdb to the early 2020s). A note on the overall study: The collaborator samples originated in the United States, Italy and Spain and spanned the acute and convalescent phases of COVID-19. The prospective study material was composed of cDNA or gDNA derived from T cells, B-cell-depleted T cells, or PBMCs. Subjects who had been exposed to COVID-19, were actively infected with it, or had recovered from it provided the deeply sampled blood TCRbeta repertoires that made up the dataset. The repertoires were released in a freely available public database meant as a resource for research on the immune response to SARS-CoV-2. The samples were drawn from the first 160 participants of the ongoing ImmuneRACE study and from over 950 subjects provided by 6 global collaborators. Sample metadata almost always included a de-identified subject ID, COVID-19 status, age in years and sex. Where available, HLA class I and class II types were obtained from metadata supplied by the sample provider rather than from assay-based typing. Points the paper makes about the study in general: The quantity of clinical and demographic metadata differed by source and by participant and was supplied without curation.

Comment on this clone: Its antigen remains unidentified. No per-base quality is available; no much larger clone lies one base away.

TCRbeta CDR3 regions were amplified from genomic DNA by means of the immunoSEQ Assay, a bias-controlled multiplex PCR. The paper's processing steps were these. The number of nucleated cells in each sample was estimated by amplification of reference gene primers within the assay. Sequence reads were collapsed and filtered to measure the absolute abundance of every unique TCRbeta CDR3 rearrangement. Productive Simpson clonality was computed per sample as the square root of Simpson's diversity index over productive rearrangements. Sourced from immuneACCESS, this table was stored by TCRdb with only in-frame sequences that have V and J called. A share of the clones is absent; for the studies checked, an unresolved V gene accounts for under half, and the remainder has no known explanation. D and trimming come from the DNA, and the V and J calls and clone size come from that table. The sample data list roughly 280,000 clones, and around nine tenths of these were observed just once. The ten largest clones represent approximately 9% of the sample.

Whole blood was collected in K2EDTA tubes by collaborating institutions according to the institutions' own protocols. For TCRbeta analysis, collaborators shipped samples in one of three forms: frozen whole blood, isolated PBMCs, or DNA extracted from either of those sample types. The CDR3 spans 15 residues, from the cysteine through the phenylalanine. CDR3 DNA is the only sequence kept; it has 45 bases, read in frame from the first base. V is trimmed back by 1 base and J by 10 bases, and the junction contains 5 bases that no gene match accounts for. From the germline V gene, CDR1 is SGHNT and CDR2 is YENEEA.

The sequence is built from TRBV11-3 and TRBJ1-6, and 9 bases in between align with TRBD1. This receptor was taken from a man aged 35 to 55 with active or convalescent COVID-19. The specimen sequenced was peripheral blood. The CDR3 is CASSLGTGGQSPLHF. Here is the DNA: TGTGCCAGCAGCTTAGGTACAGGGGGCCAATCACCCCTCCACTTT.